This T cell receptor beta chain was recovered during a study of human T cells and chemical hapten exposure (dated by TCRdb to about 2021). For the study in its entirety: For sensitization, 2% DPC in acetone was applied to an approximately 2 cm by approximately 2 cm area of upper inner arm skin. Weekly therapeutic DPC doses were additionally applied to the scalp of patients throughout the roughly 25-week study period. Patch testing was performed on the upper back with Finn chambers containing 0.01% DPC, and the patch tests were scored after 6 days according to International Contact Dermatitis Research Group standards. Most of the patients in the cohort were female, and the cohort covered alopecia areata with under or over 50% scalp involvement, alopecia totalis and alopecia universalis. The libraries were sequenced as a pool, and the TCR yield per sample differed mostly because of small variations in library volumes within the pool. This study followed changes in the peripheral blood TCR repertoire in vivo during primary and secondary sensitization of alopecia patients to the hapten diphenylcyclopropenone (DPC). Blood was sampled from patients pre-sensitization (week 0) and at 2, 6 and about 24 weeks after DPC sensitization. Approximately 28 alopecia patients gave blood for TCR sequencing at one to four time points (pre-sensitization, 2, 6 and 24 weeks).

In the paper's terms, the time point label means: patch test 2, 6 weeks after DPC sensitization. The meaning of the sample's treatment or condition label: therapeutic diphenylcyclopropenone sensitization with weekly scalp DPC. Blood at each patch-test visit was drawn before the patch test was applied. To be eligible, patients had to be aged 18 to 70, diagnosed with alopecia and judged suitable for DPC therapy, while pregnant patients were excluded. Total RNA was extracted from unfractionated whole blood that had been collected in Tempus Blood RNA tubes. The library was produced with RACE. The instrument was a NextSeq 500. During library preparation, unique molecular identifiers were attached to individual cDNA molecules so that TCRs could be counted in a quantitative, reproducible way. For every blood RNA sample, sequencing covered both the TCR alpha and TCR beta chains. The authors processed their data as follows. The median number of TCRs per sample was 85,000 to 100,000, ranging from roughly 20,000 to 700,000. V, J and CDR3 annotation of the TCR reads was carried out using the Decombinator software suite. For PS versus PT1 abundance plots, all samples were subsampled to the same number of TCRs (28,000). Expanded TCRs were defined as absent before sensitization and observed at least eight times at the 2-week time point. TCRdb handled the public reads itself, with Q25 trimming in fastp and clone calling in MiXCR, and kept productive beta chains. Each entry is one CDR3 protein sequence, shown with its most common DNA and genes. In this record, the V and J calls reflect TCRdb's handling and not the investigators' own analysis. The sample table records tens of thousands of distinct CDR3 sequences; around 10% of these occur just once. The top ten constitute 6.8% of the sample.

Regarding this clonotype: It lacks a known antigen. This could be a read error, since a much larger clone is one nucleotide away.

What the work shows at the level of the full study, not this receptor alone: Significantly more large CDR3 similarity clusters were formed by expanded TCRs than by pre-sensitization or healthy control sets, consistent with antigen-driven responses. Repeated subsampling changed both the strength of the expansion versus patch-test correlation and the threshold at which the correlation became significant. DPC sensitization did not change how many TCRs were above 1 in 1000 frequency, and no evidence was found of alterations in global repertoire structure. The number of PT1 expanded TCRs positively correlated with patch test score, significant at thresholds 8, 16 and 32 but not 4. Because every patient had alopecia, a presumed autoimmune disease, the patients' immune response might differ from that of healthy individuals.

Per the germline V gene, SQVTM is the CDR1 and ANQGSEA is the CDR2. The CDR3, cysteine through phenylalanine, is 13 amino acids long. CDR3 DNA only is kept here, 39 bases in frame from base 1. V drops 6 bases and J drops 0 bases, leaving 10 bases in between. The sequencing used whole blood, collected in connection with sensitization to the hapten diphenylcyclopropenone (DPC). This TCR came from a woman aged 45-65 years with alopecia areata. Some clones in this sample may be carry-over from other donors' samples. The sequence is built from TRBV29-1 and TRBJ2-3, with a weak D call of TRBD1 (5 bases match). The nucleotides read TGCAGCGTACAGGTTCCCAGCACAGATACGCAGTATTTT. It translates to CSVQVPSTDTQYF.